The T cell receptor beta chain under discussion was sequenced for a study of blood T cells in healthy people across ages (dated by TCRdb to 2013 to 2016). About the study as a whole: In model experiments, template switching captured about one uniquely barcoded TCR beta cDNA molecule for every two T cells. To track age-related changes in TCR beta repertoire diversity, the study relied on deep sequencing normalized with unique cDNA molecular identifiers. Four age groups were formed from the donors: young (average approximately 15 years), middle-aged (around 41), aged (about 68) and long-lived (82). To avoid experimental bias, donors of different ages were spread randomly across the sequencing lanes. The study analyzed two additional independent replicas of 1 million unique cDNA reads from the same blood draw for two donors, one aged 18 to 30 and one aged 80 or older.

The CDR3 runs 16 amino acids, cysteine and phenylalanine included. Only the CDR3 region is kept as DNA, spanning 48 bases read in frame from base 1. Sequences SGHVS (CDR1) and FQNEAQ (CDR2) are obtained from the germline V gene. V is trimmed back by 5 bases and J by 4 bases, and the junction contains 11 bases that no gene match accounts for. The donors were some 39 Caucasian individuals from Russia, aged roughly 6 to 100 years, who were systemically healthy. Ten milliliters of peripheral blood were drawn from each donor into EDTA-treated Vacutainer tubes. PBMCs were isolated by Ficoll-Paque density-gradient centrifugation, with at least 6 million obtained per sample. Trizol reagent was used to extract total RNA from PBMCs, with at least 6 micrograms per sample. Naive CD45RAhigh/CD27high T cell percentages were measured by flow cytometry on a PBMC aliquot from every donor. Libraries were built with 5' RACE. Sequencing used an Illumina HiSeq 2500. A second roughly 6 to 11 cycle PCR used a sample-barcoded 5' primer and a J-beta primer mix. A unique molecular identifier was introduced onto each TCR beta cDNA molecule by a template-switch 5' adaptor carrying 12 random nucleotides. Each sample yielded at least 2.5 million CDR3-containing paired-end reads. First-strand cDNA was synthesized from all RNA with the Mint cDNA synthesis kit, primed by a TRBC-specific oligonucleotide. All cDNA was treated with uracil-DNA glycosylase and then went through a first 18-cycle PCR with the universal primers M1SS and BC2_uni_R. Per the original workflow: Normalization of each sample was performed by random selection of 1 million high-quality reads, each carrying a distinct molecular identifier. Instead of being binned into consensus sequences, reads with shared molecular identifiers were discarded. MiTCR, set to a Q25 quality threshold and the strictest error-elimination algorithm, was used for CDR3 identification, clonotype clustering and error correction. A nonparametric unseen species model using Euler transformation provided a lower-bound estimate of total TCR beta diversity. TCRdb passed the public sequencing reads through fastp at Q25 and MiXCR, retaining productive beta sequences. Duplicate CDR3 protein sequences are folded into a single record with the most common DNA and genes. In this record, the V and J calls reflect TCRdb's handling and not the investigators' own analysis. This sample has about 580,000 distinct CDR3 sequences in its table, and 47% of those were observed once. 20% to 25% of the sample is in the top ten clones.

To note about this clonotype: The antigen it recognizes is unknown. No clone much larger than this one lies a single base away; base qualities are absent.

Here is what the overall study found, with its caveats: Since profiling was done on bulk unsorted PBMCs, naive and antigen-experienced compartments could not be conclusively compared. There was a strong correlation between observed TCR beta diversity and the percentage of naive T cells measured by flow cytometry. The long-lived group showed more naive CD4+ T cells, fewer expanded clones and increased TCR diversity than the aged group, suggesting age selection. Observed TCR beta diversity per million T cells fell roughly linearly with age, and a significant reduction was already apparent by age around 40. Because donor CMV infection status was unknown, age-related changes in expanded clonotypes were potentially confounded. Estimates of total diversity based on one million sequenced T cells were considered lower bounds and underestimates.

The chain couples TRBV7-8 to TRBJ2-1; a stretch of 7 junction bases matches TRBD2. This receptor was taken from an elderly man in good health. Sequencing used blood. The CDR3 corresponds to CASSLFSSGLYNEQFF. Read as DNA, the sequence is TGTGCCAGCAGCCTCTTCTCTAGCGGCCTTTACAATGAGCAGTTCTTC.